The 7 T cell receptor beta chains presented below share a single source sample, sequenced in a study of T cell clones after liver transplantation. Repertoires were generated with immunoSEQ multiplex PCR, while TCRdb's copy carries only in-frame clones and drops some. The data contain roughly 100,000 clones, 80% to 85% of them seen just once; the ten biggest clones take up 0.99%. The sequenced sample was CD4+ T cells from blood, obtained before liver transplant. These receptors all stem from a human donor who received a liver transplant.

The chain recombines TRBV30 with TRBJ1-5; no definite D call. The CDR3 contains 15 residues. The germline V gene encodes CDR1 GTSNPN and CDR2 SVGIG (reference sequence). The V and J ends lost 1 base and 6 bases respectively, with 16 bases between them. The CDR3, as DNA: TGTGCCTGGAGTGGGGCGCGTTTGGTAGGTCAGCCCCAGCATTTT. Its translation is CAWSGARLVGQPQHF.

V gene TRBV7-9 combines with J gene TRBJ1-1; a possible D gene is TRBD1 (5 bases). V was clipped by 2 bases and J by 4 bases, with 11 bases between them. There are 14 residues in the CDR3. CDR1 is SEHNR and CDR2 is FQNEAQ in the germline V gene (reference sequence). CDR3 protein: CASSLRQGGTEAFF. The CDR3 DNA is TGTGCCAGCAGCTTACGGCAGGGTGGCACTGAAGCTTTCTTT.

V is TRBV18 and J is TRBJ2-3; 7 bases line up with TRBD1. Germline V gene data show CDR1 as KGHSH and CDR2 as LQKENI. Germline trimming cut 4 bases from V and 1 base from J; bases unmatched to any gene: 8. The CDR3 runs 16 residues. The CDR3 region has the DNA TGTGCCAGCTCACGACAACAGGGGACGGGCACAGATACGCAGTATTTT. It encodes CASSRQQGTGTDTQYF.

This clone was counted a few times. The chain carries TRBV7-9 and TRBJ1-5; the D gene is possibly TRBD1 (5 bases). The V gene lost 1 base and the J gene lost 7 bases, with 11 bases spanning the gap. Germline V gives CDR1 SEHNR, CDR2 FQNEAQ (reference sequence). The CDR3 covers 14 residues. CDR3 DNA sequence: TGTGCCAGCAGCTTAGAAGGGGAAGTGCAGCCCCAGCATTTT. It translates to CASSLEGEVQPQHF.

This chain connects TRBV11-2 to TRBJ2-6, with D unresolved. Trimming removed 1 base at V and 2 bases at J, with 15 bases between. Germline V gene sequence: CDR1 SGHAT, CDR2 FQNNGV. The CDR3 totals 18 residues. Here the CDR3 reads CASSLVVARHPGANVLTF. In DNA form, the CDR3 reads TGTGCCAGCAGCTTAGTAGTCGCCAGGCACCCTGGGGCCAACGTCCTGACTTTC.

This clone was picked up a small number of times. V gene TRBV6-1 combines with J gene TRBJ2-7; D may match TRBD1 or TRBD2 (6 bases each). The CDR3 contains 15 residues. Germline V gives CDR1 MNHNS, CDR2 SASEGT. The V end was cut by 2 bases, the J end by 2 bases, with 13 bases between. Here the CDR3 DNA reads TGTGCCAGCAGTGAATCTCCGGGGGCCCCCTACGAGCAGTACTTC. Translation gives CASSESPGAPYEQYF.

The chain links TRBV19 to TRBJ2-5, with a tentative D call TRBD2 (5 bases). The CDR3 consists of 13 residues. Germline CDR1 reads LNHDA; CDR2 reads SQIVND (reference sequence). Trimming took off 10 bases at V and 3 bases at J, with 15 bases between the two ends. The CDR3 region is CATIGRREETQYF. The CDR3 coding sequence is TGTGCCACAATTGGACGGCGGGAAGAGACCCAGTACTTC.